This TCR beta chain was sequenced in a study of shared clonotypes between healthy human individuals. Unsorted PBMC DNA went through sequencing on ten immunoSEQ deep assay plates. The table came from immunoSEQ multiplex PCR; TCRdb's copy has only in-frame clones and leaves some out. The data show 400,000 to 500,000 clones, 60% to 85% seen once. This TCR derives from a woman in her thirties or forties in good health. Some clones in this sample may be carry-over from other donors' samples. The sample taken for sequencing was PBMCs.

DNA for the CDR3: TGTGCCAGCAGCTCTCAGACAGGGACCTACAATGAGCAGTTCTTC. The encoded protein is CASSSQTGTYNEQFF. The chain carries TRBV7-2 and TRBJ2-1, with 7 bases that match TRBD1. V lost 4 bases and J lost 2; bases outside the gene matches: 5. The CDR3 consists of 15 residues. Looked up from germline, CDR1 is SGHTA and CDR2 is FQGNSA.